There are many counts of the clone carrying this T cell receptor beta chain. Its antigen is currently unknown. The sample originates from a study of metastatic and nonmetastatic thyroid tumors. As for the study in general: Repertoire comparison spanned blood and tumor or nodule tissue of malignant and benign thyroid patients. General study results and limits: Significantly greater TCR beta diversity was reportedly found in malignant thyroid tumors than in benign nodules (in blood and tumor).

V was clipped by 0 bases and J by 8 bases, with 8 bases between them. This CDR3 contains 12 residues. Germline loops: CDR1 SGHRS, CDR2 YFSETQ. Until they underwent thyroid surgery, no patient had received any treatment. In the original analysis: Differences in CDR3 between clinicopathological groups were drawn on to build a classifier intended to discriminate distant-metastatic papillary thyroid cancer patients. TCRdb used MiXCR to call clones anew from the PCR reads. The V and J calls shown here were made by TCRdb, not taken from the authors' results. Of about 92,000 clones listed, 15% are singletons.

This receptor was obtained from a female donor with papillary thyroid cancer or a benign thyroid nodule (not recorded which). Some clones in this sample may be carry-over from other donors' samples. The chain carries TRBV5-1 and TRBJ1-1; D gene ambiguous. The source material was blood. The CDR3 reads CASSLAYGEAFF. The CDR3, as DNA: TGCGCCAGCAGCTTGGCTTACGGGGAAGCTTTCTTT.